The 24 T cell receptor beta chains below were found in one sample sequenced in a study of cytomegalovirus exposure and HLA in healthy donors. 60 Vbeta and 13 Jbeta primers were used in PCR. Measured with immunoSEQ multiplex PCR; TCRdb has only the in-frame clones, and not every one. The table records around 91,000 clones, about 77% of them present only once. Material: PBMCs. The receptors were gathered from a male donor in good health and CMV-seropositive.

CDR3 in amino acids: CASSLTGGPTDTQYF. CDR3 in DNA: TGTGCCAGCAGCCTTACCGGGGGGCCAACAGATACGCAGTATTTT. The chain combines TRBV9 with TRBJ2-3; TRBD2 might be the D (7 bases). Germline V gene sequence: CDR1 SGDLS, CDR2 YYNGEE. Trimming stripped 4 bases from V and 3 bases from J, with 15 bases between. This CDR3 is built from 15 residues.

This clone has at least ten counts. V and J are TRBV6-4 and TRBJ2-1; TRBD2 matches 10 bases. The germline V gene encodes CDR1 MRHNA and CDR2 SNTAGT. The V and J ends lost 2 bases and 7 bases, in that order; junction bases with no gene match: 5. The CDR3 sequence is 15 residues long. The CDR3 sequence: CASSDEPAGGNEQFF. In nucleotides, the CDR3 is TGTGCCAGCAGTGACGAACCAGCGGGGGGGAATGAGCAGTTCTTC.

The chain joins TRBV19 to TRBJ1-1, with 9 bases lining up with TRBD1. V was clipped by 5 bases and J by 0 bases; unmatched bases: 4. This CDR3 has 15 residues. Germline-derived CDR1 and CDR2 are LNHDA and SQIVND (reference sequence). DNA for the CDR3: TGTGCCAGTAGTGTGGACAGGGGTATGAACACTGAAGCTTTCTTT. Protein: CASSVDRGMNTEAFF.

The V and J genes are TRBV7-8 and TRBJ2-7, with 8 bases aligning to TRBD1. Trimming took 1 base from V and 4 from J; bases not matched to a gene: 6. Germline loops: CDR1 SGHVS, CDR2 FQNEAQ. This CDR3 is built from 15 residues. The CDR3 DNA reads as TGTGCCAGCAGCTTAGTAGCAGGGGGCCTTTACGAGCAGTACTTC. Amino acid sequence: CASSLVAGGLYEQYF.

This clone has just one count. The V call is TRBV5-1, the J call TRBJ2-7; possible D gene TRBD2, 6 bases. CDR1 SGHRS and CDR2 YFSETQ come from the germline V gene. This CDR3 is built from 13 residues. Trimming stripped 4 bases from V and 2 bases from J, with 10 bases between. CDR3 coding DNA: TGCGCCAGCAGCCAGGGACTCACCTACGAGCAGTACTTC. Encoded protein: CASSQGLTYEQYF. Complete variable domain (other parts from reference TRBV5-1 and TRBJ2-7): KAGVTQTPRYLIKTRGQQVTLSCSPISGHRSVSWYQQTPGQGLQFLFEYFSETQRNKGNFPGRFSGRQFSNSRSEMNVSTLELGDSALYLCASSQGLTYEQYFGPGTRLTVT.

This clone has more than one count but fewer than ten. In nucleotides, the CDR3 is TGCGCCAGCAGCTTGGAAGGACAGGGGGCGCGCGAGCAGTACTTC. Protein: CASSLEGQGAREQYF. V gene TRBV5-1 combines with J gene TRBJ2-7, with 11 bases lining up with TRBD1. This CDR3 has 15 residues. J was trimmed by 6 bases and V by 0 bases; bases with no gene match: 5. Germline CDR1 SGHRS, CDR2 YFSETQ.

This chain joins TRBV28 and TRBJ1-2; 7 bases map to TRBD1. CDR1 and CDR2 from the germline V gene are MDHEN and SYDVKM. This CDR3 contains 13 residues. After removal of 6 bases from V and 8 bases from J, the junction contained 9 bases not matched to a gene. CDR3 bases: TGTGCCAGCAGCCTAGCAGGGGGGAGAGGCTACACCTTC. As protein: CASSLAGGRGYTF.

The chain carries TRBV27 and TRBJ1-5; the match to TRBD1 covers 9 bases. Trimming at V came to 6 bases and at J to 6 bases, leaving 15 bases not matched to a gene. CDR1 MNHEY and CDR2 SMNVEV come from the germline V gene (reference sequence). The CDR3 runs to 17 residues. CDR3 region: CASRGGPEQGASQPQHF. The CDR3 DNA reads TGTGCCAGCAGAGGCGGGCCCGAACAGGGGGCGAGTCAGCCCCAGCATTTT.

The rearrangement uses TRBV7-8 and TRBJ2-7; no reliable D call. The CDR3 extends over 14 amino acids. V lost 3 bases to trimming and J lost 0 bases, with 9 bases between them. CDR1 and CDR2 (germline): SGHVS, FQNEAQ. CDR3 coding DNA: TGTGCCAGCAGCTTTGACTCCAACTCCTACGAGCAGTACTTC. Its translation: CASSFDSNSYEQYF.

The CDR3: CASSSANLHEQFF. The DNA for the CDR3 is TGTGCCAGCAGCTCCGCGAACCTCCATGAGCAGTTCTTC. The chain couples TRBV7-2 to TRBJ2-1; no clear D gene. This CDR3 has 13 amino acids. Germline V lookup: CDR1 SGHTA, CDR2 FQGNSA. Between the trimmed V and J ends, which lost 4 bases and 8 bases, there was a span of 12 bases.

This chain links TRBV5-8 with TRBJ2-5; D gene ambiguous. The J call may be wrong; the DNA end is better matched by TRBJ2-7. CDR1 and CDR2 from the germline V gene are SGHTS and YDEGEE. The CDR3 is made up of 12 amino acids. The CDR3 DNA reads TGTGCCAGCAGCTATATCCTCATCGAGCAGTACTTC. It translates to CASSYILIEQYF.

This sequence joins TRBV2 and TRBJ2-7; 7 nucleotides line up with TRBD1. Per the germline V gene, CDR1 is SNHLY and CDR2 is FYNNEI. The junction had 4 bases not matched to a gene; V was cut back by 6 bases and J by 5 bases. This CDR3 comprises 12 residues. The CDR3 here is CASRRQGDEQYF. The CDR3 coding sequence is TGTGCCAGCAGACGACAGGGCGACGAGCAGTACTTC.

This chain links TRBV2 with TRBJ1-2; D is possibly TRBD1 (5 bases). This CDR3 contains 13 residues. CDR1 and CDR2 from the germline V gene are SNHLY and FYNNEI. The germline V and J ends were trimmed by 3 bases and 7 bases, with 12 bases remaining between them. The CDR3 DNA follows: TGTGCCAGCAGTGACGCCAGGGTGGCTGGCTACACCTTC. It encodes CASSDARVAGYTF.

Details on this clone: Other DNA variants within this sample encode the same CDR3. CDR3: CASSQGQLYTDTQYF. The CDR3, as DNA: TGCGCCAGCAGCCAGGGACAGCTGTACACAGATACGCAGTATTTT. V and J are TRBV4-1 and TRBJ2-3, with 7 bases fitting TRBD1. The CDR3 totals 15 residues. Germline V gives CDR1 MGHRA, CDR2 YSYEKL. Trimming removed 3 bases from V and 2 bases from J; junction bases left unmatched: 5.

The genes are TRBV15 and TRBJ1-5; D might be TRBD1 (6 bases). Trimming left V 8 bases short and J 2 bases short, with 10 bases between. The germline CDR1 and CDR2 sequences are LNHNV and YYDKDF (reference sequence). This CDR3 is 13 amino acids long. This CDR3 reads CATGGQGNQPQHF. CDR3 coding DNA: TGTGCCACCGGGGGACAAGGCAATCAGCCCCAGCATTTT.

The DNA of the CDR3 is TGTGCCAGCTCACCTACCGACAGGGTAGAGCAGTTCTTC. Translating it yields CASSPTDRVEQFF. The genes are TRBV18 and TRBJ2-1; TRBD1 matches 7 bases. The V segment lost 3 bases and the J segment 10 bases; nucleotides outside the gene matches: 6. Germline-derived CDR1 and CDR2 are KGHSH and LQKENI. This CDR3 comprises 13 residues.

This clone was picked up one time. The chain combines TRBV19 with TRBJ1-2; the D is unclear. Trimming took off 3 bases at V and 1 base at J, with 9 bases between the two ends. CDR1 LNHDA and CDR2 SQIVND come from the germline V gene (reference sequence). This CDR3 region has 14 residues. The CDR3 coding sequence is TGTGCCAGTAGTATCCAGGATTTTAACTATGGCTACACCTTC. This sequence encodes CASSIQDFNYGYTF.

This clone was seen more than once but under ten times. The chain recombines TRBV6-5 with TRBJ1-5; a weak D match, TRBD1 (5 bases). Trimming took 7 bases from V and 6 from J, leaving 13 bases between them. This CDR3 region has 13 residues. CDR1 and CDR2 from the germline V gene are MNHEY and SVGAGI. The CDR3 DNA reads TGTGCCAGCAAGGGCCAGGGTGTTCAGCCCCAGCATTTT. Translation gives CASKGQGVQPQHF.

V usage is TRBV7-2 and J usage is TRBJ2-7; possible D gene TRBD2, 6 bases. The germline gives CDR1 SGHTA, CDR2 FQGNSA. The V and J ends lost 4 bases and 3 bases respectively, with 16 bases between them. The CDR3 runs 15 residues. Here the CDR3 reads CASSSTGGKGYEQYF. The CDR3 nucleotides read TGTGCCAGCAGCTCCACAGGAGGGAAGGGCTACGAGCAGTACTTC.

This clone was counted a single time. The rearrangement links TRBV29-1 to TRBJ2-7; tentatively, D is TRBD2 (5 bases). This CDR3 is built from 13 residues. CDR1 is SQVTM, CDR2 ANQGSEA, per germline. V lost 5 bases and J 0 bases, leaving 11 bases between the germline ends. The CDR3 loop reads CSVKGGYSYEQYF. The CDR3 DNA sequence: TGCAGCGTTAAGGGCGGGTACTCCTACGAGCAGTACTTC.

This clone was picked up one time. The chain carries TRBV11-2 and TRBJ2-5; D might be TRBD2 (5 bases). Per germline, CDR1 SGHAT and CDR2 FQNNGV. V dropped 5 bases and J dropped 6 bases, with 16 bases sitting between them. The CDR3 extends over 14 amino acids. DNA of the CDR3: TGTGCCAGCAGCCCTGAGGGTAGTGTGAAGACCCAGTACTTC. The encoded protein is CASSPEGSVKTQYF.

The J gene is TRBJ2-1, the V gene TRBV25-1; 7 bases match TRBD2. The CDR3 is 17 residues long. The V gene's germline CDR1 is MGHDK and CDR2 SYGVNS. Losses at the gene ends were 3 bases for V and 5 bases for J; bases not matched to a gene: 13. The CDR3 reads CASSDLRLSSGDNEQFF. In DNA form, the CDR3 reads TGTGCCAGCAGTGACCTACGACTGAGCAGCGGGGACAATGAGCAGTTCTTC.

V is TRBV9 and J is TRBJ2-2; D unresolved. This CDR3 is built from 14 residues. Germline-derived CDR1 and CDR2 are SGDLS and YYNGEE. V was pared by 3 bases and J by 8 bases, with 14 bases between. The CDR3 loop is CASSGGPPAGELFF. The CDR3 DNA follows: TGTGCCAGCAGCGGAGGCCCCCCTGCGGGGGAGCTGTTTTTT.

The rearrangement links TRBV7-8 to TRBJ2-1; D gene unclear. The CDR3 is made up of 12 amino acids. The germline V gene encodes CDR1 SGHVS and CDR2 FQNEAQ. Trimming left V 1 base short and J 5 bases short, with 3 bases between. The CDR3 DNA sequence: TGTGCCAGCAGCTTAGTCGACAATGAGCAGTTCTTC. Amino acids: CASSLVDNEQFF.